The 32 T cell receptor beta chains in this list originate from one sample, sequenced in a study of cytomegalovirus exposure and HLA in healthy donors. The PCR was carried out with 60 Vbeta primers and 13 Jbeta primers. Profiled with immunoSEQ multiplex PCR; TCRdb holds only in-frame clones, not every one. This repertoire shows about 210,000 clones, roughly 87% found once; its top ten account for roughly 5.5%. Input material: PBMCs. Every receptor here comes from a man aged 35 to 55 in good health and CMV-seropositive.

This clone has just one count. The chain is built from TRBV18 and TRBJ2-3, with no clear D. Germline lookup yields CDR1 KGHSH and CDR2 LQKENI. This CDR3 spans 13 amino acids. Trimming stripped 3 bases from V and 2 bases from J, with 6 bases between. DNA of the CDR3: TGTGCCAGCTCACCTGGAGACACAGATACGCAGTATTTT. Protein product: CASSPGDTDTQYF.

CDR3 in DNA: TGTGCCAGCAGCTGGCAGGGATTAGAGGCCAACGTCCTGACTTTC. This sequence encodes CASSWQGLEANVLTF. The genes are TRBV13 and TRBJ2-6; D is perhaps TRBD1 (5 bases). Germline V gene data show CDR1 as PRHDT and CDR2 as FYEKMQ (reference sequence). V was shortened by 4 bases and J by 6 bases, with 13 bases between the two germline ends. The CDR3 has 15 amino acids.

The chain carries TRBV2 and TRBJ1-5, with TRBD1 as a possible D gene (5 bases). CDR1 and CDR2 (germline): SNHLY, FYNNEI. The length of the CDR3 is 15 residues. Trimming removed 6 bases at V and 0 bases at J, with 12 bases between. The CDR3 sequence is CASSRDSLSNQPQHF. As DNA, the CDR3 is TGTGCCAGCAGCAGAGACAGCCTTAGCAATCAGCCCCAGCATTTT.

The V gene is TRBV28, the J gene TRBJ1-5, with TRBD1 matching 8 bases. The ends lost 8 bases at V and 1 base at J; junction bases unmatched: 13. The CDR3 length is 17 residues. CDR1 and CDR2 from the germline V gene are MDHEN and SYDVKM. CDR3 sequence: CASPPATGTGSNQPQHF. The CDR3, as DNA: TGTGCCAGCCCGCCCGCTACCGGGACAGGCAGCAATCAGCCCCAGCATTTT.

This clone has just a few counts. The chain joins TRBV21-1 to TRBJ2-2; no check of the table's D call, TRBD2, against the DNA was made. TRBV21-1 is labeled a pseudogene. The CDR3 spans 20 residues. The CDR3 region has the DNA TGTGCCAGCAGCAAATTGGTTAAGCTCTGGCGGGAGGGCCTAACCGGGGAGCTGTTTTTT. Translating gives CASSKLVKLWREGLTGELFF.

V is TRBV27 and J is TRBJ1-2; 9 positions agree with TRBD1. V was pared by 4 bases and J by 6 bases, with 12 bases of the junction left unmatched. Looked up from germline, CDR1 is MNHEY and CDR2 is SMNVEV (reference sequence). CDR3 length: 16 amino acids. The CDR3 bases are TGTGCCAGCAGTTCCGTGGGAGGACAGGGGAACCATGGCTACACCTTC. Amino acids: CASSSVGGQGNHGYTF.

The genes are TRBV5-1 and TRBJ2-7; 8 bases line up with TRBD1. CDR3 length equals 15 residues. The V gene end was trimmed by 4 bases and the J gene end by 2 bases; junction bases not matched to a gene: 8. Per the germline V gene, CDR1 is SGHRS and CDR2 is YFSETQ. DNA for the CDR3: TGCGCCAGCAGCCCAAGGACAGGGTCGACCTACGAGCAGTACTTC. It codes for CASSPRTGSTYEQYF.

Written as DNA, the CDR3 is TGTGCCAGCAGTGCCCGAGATACGCAGTATTTT. The encoded protein is CASSARDTQYF. The J gene is TRBJ2-3, the V gene TRBV2; D is unclear. Trimming took 4 bases from V and 5 from J, leaving 4 bases between them. Germline CDR1 reads SNHLY; CDR2 reads FYNNEI. This CDR3 region has 11 residues.

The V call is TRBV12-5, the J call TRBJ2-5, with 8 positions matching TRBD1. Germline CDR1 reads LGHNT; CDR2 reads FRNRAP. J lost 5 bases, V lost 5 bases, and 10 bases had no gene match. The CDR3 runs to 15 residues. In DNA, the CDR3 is TGTGCTAGTGGTACCCGGACAGGGCCCGGTGAGACCCAGTACTTC. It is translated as CASGTRTGPGETQYF.

Here the CDR3 DNA reads TGCGCCAGCAGCCATCCGGGACTAGATGCCGGGGAGCTGTTTTTT. Translating gives CASSHPGLDAGELFF. The rearrangement joins TRBV4-1 to TRBJ2-2, with 8 bases fitting TRBD2. V was clipped by 3 bases and J by 6 bases; unmatched bases: 6. CDR1 is MGHRA, CDR2 YSYEKL, per germline. This CDR3 is 15 amino acids long.

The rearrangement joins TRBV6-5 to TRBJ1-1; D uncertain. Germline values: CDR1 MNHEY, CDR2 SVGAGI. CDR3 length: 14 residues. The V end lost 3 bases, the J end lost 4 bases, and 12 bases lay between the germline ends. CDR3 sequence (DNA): TGTGCCAGCAGTTATGAAAGCACAGTCACTGAAGCTTTCTTT. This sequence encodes CASSYESTVTEAFF.

The CDR3 sequence: CATSLDRQETQYF. CDR3 DNA: TGTGCCACCAGCCTGGACAGACAAGAGACCCAGTACTTC. The chain is built from TRBV15 and TRBJ2-5; D is perhaps TRBD1 (6 bases). This CDR3 has 13 amino acids. With 5 bases removed from V and 2 bases from J, the gap between germline ends came to 9 bases. In germline, CDR1 is LNHNV, CDR2 YYDKDF (reference sequence).

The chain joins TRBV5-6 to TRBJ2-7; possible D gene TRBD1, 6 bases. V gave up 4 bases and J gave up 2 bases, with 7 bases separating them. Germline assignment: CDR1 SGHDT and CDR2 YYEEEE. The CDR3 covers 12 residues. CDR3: CASSGDTYEQYV. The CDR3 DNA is TGTGCCAGCAGCGGGGACACCTACGAGCAGTACGTC.

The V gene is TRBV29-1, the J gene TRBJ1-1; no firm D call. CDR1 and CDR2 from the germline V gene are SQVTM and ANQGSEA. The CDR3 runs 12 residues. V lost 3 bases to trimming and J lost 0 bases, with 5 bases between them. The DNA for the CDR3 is TGCAGCGTTGATTCGGTGAACACTGAAGCTTTCTTT. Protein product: CSVDSVNTEAFF.

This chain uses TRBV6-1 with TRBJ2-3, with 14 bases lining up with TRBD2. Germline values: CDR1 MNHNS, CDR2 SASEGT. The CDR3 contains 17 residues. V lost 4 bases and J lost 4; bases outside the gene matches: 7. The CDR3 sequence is CASSASGLAGVADTQYF. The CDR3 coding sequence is TGTGCCAGCAGTGCTTCGGGACTAGCGGGAGTAGCAGATACGCAGTATTTT.

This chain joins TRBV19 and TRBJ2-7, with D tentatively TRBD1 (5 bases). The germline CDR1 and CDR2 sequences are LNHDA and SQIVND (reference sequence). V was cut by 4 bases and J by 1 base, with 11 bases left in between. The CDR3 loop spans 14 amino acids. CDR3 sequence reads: CASSTRVQSYEQYF. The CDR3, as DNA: TGTGCCAGTAGTACCAGGGTACAGTCCTACGAGCAGTACTTC.

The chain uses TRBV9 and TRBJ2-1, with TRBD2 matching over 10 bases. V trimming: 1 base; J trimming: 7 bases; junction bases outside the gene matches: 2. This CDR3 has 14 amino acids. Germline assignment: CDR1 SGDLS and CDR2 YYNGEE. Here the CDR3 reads CASSVTSGVNEQFF. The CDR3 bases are TGTGCCAGCAGCGTAACTAGCGGGGTGAATGAGCAGTTCTTC.

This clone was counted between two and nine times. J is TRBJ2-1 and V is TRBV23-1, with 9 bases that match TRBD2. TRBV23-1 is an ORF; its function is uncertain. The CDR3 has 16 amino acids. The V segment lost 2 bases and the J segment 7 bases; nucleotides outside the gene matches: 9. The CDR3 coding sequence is TGCGCCAGCAGTCAAGGTCGCGGGAGGGCAAAAAATGAGCAGTTCTTC. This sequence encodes CASSQGRGRAKNEQFF.

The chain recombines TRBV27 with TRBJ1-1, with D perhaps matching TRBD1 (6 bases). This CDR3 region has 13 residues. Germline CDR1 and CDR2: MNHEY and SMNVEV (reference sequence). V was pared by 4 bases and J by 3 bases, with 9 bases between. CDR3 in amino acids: CASSSYRDTEAFF. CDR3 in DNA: TGTGCCAGCAGTTCATACAGGGACACTGAAGCTTTCTTT.

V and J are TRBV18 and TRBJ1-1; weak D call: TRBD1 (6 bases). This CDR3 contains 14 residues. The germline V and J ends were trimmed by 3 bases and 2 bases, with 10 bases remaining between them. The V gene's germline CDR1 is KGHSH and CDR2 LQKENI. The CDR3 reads CASSPDSLNTEAFF. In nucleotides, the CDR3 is TGTGCCAGCTCACCGGACAGTCTTAACACTGAAGCTTTCTTT.

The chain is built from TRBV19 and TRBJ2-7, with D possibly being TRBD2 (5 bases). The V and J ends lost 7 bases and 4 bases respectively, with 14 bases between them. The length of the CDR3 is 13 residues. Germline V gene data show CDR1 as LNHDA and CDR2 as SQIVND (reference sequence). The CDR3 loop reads CASNQRLGYEQYF. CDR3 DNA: TGTGCCAGTAACCAGCGGTTGGGTTACGAGCAGTACTTC.

The CDR3 region has the DNA TGTGCCAGCAGCTTAGGCGCAACAGACTACGAGCAGTACGTC. Encoded protein: CASSLGATDYEQYV. V usage is TRBV7-8 and J usage is TRBJ2-7, with D uncertain. Deletions cut 1 base from V and 3 bases from J, with 10 bases between. Per the germline V gene, CDR1 is SGHVS and CDR2 is FQNEAQ. This CDR3 comprises 14 residues.

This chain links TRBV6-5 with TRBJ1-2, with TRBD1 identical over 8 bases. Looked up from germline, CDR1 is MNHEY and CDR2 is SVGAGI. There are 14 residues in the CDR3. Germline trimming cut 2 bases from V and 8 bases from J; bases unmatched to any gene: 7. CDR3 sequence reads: CASSYRGQGTGYTF. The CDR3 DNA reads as TGTGCCAGCAGTTACCGCGGACAGGGTACGGGCTACACCTTC.

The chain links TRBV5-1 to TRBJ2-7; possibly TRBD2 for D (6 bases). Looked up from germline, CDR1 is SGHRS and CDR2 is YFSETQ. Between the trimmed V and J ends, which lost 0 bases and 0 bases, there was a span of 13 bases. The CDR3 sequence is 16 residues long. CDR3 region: CASSLEIGGSSYEQYF. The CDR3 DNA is TGCGCCAGCAGCTTGGAGATCGGGGGAAGCTCCTACGAGCAGTACTTC.

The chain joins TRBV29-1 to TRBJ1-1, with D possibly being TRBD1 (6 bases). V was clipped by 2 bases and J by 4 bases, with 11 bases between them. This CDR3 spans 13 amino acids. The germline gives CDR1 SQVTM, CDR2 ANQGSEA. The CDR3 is CSVEQGFGTEAFF. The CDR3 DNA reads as TGCAGCGTTGAACAGGGGTTTGGCACTGAAGCTTTCTTT.

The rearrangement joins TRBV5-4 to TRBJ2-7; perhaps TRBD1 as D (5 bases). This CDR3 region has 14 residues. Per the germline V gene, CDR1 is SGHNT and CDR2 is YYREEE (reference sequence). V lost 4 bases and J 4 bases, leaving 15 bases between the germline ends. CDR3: CASSRDSVGYEQYF. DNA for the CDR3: TGTGCCAGCAGCCGTGACAGTGTGGGGTACGAGCAGTACTTC.

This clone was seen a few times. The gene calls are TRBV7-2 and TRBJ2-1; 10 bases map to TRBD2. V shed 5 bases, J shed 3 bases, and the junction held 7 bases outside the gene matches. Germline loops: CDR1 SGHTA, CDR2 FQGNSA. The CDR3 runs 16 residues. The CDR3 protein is CASSQKTSGLYNEQFF. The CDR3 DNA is TGTGCCAGCAGCCAAAAGACTAGCGGGCTCTACAATGAGCAGTTCTTC. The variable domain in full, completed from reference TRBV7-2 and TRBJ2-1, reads GAGVSQSPSNKVTEKGKDVELRCDPISGHTALYWYRQSLGQGLEFLIYFQGNSAPDKSGLPSDRFSAERTGGSVSTLTIQRTQQEDSAVYLCASSQKTSGLYNEQFFGPGTRLTVL.

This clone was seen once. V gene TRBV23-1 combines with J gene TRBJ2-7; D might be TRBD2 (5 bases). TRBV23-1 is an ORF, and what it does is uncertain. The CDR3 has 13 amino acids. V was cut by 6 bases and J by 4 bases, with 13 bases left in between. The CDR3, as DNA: TGCGCCAGCAGACGTCGGACTGAATACGAGCAGTACGTC. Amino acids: CASRRRTEYEQYV.

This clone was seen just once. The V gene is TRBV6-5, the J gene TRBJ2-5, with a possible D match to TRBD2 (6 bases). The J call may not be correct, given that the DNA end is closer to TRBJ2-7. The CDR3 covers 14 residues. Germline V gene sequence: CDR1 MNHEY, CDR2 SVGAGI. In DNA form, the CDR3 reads TGTGCCAGCAGCTGGGGCAGGAGCGGGTACGAGCAGTACTTC. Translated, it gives CASSWGRSGYEQYF.

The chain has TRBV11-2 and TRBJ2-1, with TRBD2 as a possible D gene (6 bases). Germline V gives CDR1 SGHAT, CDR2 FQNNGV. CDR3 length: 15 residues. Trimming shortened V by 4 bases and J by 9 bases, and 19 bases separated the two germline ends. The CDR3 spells CASSSPGLPRGEQFF. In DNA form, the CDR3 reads TGTGCCAGCAGCTCCCCGGGACTCCCCCGGGGTGAGCAGTTCTTC.

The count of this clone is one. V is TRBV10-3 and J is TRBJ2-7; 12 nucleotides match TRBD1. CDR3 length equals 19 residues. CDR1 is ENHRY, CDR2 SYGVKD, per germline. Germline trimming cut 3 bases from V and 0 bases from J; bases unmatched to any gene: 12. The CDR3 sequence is CAISDGTGGNPWSSYEQYV. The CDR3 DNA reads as TGTGCCATCAGTGACGGGACAGGGGGCAACCCCTGGAGCTCCTACGAGCAGTACGTC.

The CDR3 sequence is CASSLPGGNTEAFF. In DNA form, the CDR3 reads TGTGCCAGCAGCTTGCCAGGGGGCAACACTGAAGCTTTCTTT. V and J are TRBV5-6 and TRBJ1-1, with 8 bases fitting TRBD1. V lost 1 base and J lost 2; bases outside the gene matches: 1. Germline values: CDR1 SGHDT, CDR2 YYEEEE. This CDR3 comprises 14 residues.